One sample yielded the 20 T cell receptor beta chains listed below, sequenced in a study of T cell repertoires in cytomegalovirus infection. TCRdb processed the reads anew with MiXCR; each CDR3 protein has one entry. Of more than 350,000 distinct CDR3 sequences listed, roughly 30% are singletons. The sequenced material came from PBMCs. The source is a human donor in good health (CMV status not recorded). Some clones in this sample may be carry-over from other donors' samples.

This clonotype was detected a few times. The chain couples TRBV29-1 to TRBJ1-1; D is possibly TRBD1 (5 bases). Germline CDR1 and CDR2: SQVTM and ANQGSEA. The CDR3 is made up of 12 amino acids. Trimming pared 7 bases from V and 2 bases from J, leaving 11 bases between. The CDR3 DNA follows: TGCAGCGGAGGGACTCCCAACACTGAAGCTTTCTTT. Translated: CSGGTPNTEAFF.

This clonotype has ten or more counts. At one of its ends the junction is not consistent with the germline gene, which may arise from a read error. For the CDR3, the DNA is TGTGCTAGCAGCTTAGGTCGGCCTTTGGTTAGGTCCTATAATTCACCCCTCCACTTT. This gives the protein CASSLGRPLVRSYNSPLHF. This chain joins TRBV7-7 and TRBJ1-6; D not resolved. The CDR3 is 19 amino acids. Germline lookup yields CDR1 SSHAT and CDR2 FNYEAQ (reference sequence).

Note on this clonotype: A read error is possible here, since a much larger clone lies one base away. This chain uses TRBV6-5 with TRBJ1-4; unclear D gene. With 5 bases removed from V and 12 bases from J, the gap between germline ends came to 10 bases. Germline V gives CDR1 MNHEY, CDR2 SVGAGI. This CDR3 has 11 amino acids. The CDR3 DNA is TGTGCCAGCAGTCCCGGCGAAGAACTGTTTTTT. It encodes CASSPGEELFF.

With respect to this clonotype: A much larger clone lies one base from this, so it may be a read error. This rearrangement joins TRBV6-6 to TRBJ2-7, with D possibly being TRBD2 (6 bases). Looked up from germline, CDR1 is MNHNY and CDR2 is SVGAGI (reference sequence). The CDR3 consists of 16 residues. Trimming took off 6 bases at V and 7 bases at J, with 25 bases between the two ends. CDR3 amino acids: CASSLGGGASYNEQYF. CDR3 nucleotide sequence: TGTGCCAGCAGCCTGGGCGGCGGGGCCTCCTACAATGAGCAGTACTTC.

The V gene is TRBV20-1, the J gene TRBJ1-1; 7 bases are a match to TRBD1. This CDR3 has 13 amino acids. V was clipped by 5 bases and J by 5 bases; unmatched bases: 8. Germline V gives CDR1 DFQATT, CDR2 SNEGSKA (reference sequence). The CDR3 DNA is TGCAGTGCTTCCCCGACAGGGACGACTGAAGCTTTCTTT. This gives the protein CSASPTGTTEAFF.

This clonotype has only a few counts. This chain links TRBV6-1 with TRBJ1-4; D perhaps matches TRBD1 (5 bases). V was cut by 5 bases and J by 8 bases, with 15 bases left in between. Germline V CDR1 and CDR2: MNHNS, SASEGT. The CDR3 contains 14 residues. The CDR3 DNA sequence: TGTGCCAGCAGTTGGTCGGACAAGACAGAAAAACTGTTTTTT. Protein: CASSWSDKTEKLFF.

This clonotype has at least ten counts. This sequence joins TRBV5-1 and TRBJ2-3, with D possibly being TRBD2 (5 bases). V dropped 0 bases and J dropped 2 bases, with 10 bases sitting between them. Germline V gene data show CDR1 as SGHRS and CDR2 as YFSETQ. The CDR3 is made up of 15 amino acids. CDR3 bases: TGCGCCAGCAGCTTGGTTATGGGAGACACAGATACGCAGTATTTT. Amino acid sequence: CASSLVMGDTDTQYF.

This clonotype has just a few counts. The J gene is TRBJ1-5, the V gene TRBV29-1; tentatively, D is TRBD1 (5 bases). V gave up 4 bases and J gave up 0 bases, with 13 bases separating them. Looked up from germline, CDR1 is SQVTM and CDR2 is ANQGSEA. The CDR3 has 15 amino acids. The CDR3 DNA reads TGCAGCGTTGGAGGGGCAGAGAATAGCAATCAGCCCCAGCATTTT. Translated, it gives CSVGGAENSNQPQHF. Together with reference TRBV29-1 and TRBJ1-5, the CDR3 gives the full variable domain: SAVISQKPSRDICQRGTSLTIQCQVDSQVTMMFWYRQQPGQSLTLIATANQGSEATYESGFVIDKFPISRPNLTFSTLTVSNMSPEDSSIYLCSVGGAENSNQPQHFGDGTRLSIL.

Comments on this clonotype: A much larger clone differs by one base, so this may be a read error. This chain links TRBV7-4 with TRBJ1-1; no definite D call. The CDR3 runs 16 residues. Germline V CDR1 and CDR2: SGHVT, SQSDAQ. V lost 5 bases and J lost 0, with 16 bases in between. The CDR3, as DNA: TGTGCCAGCAGCCCAGGAGTTATCTCCATGAACACTGAAGCTTTCTTT. It encodes CASSPGVISMNTEAFF. The variable domain in full, with the rest retrieved from reference TRBV7-4 and TRBJ1-1, is GAGVSQSPRYKVAKRGRDVALRCDSISGHVTLYWYRQTLGQGSEVLTYSQSDAQRDKSGRPSGRFSAERPERSVSTLKIQRTEQGDSAVYLCASSPGVISMNTEAFFGQGTRLTVV.

The rearrangement links TRBV10-3 to TRBJ1-1; the D gene is possibly TRBD1 (6 bases). This CDR3 contains 14 residues. Germline V gene sequence: CDR1 ENHRY, CDR2 SYGVKD. Between the trimmed V and J ends, which lost 2 bases and 1 base, there was a span of 8 bases. CDR3 protein: CAISERGGNTEAFF. The CDR3 DNA reads TGTGCCATCAGTGAGAGGGGGGGGAACACTGAAGCTTTCTTT.

This clonotype was seen many times. The chain carries TRBV7-2 and TRBJ2-4, with TRBD2 as a possible D gene (6 bases). Trimming removed 5 bases at V and 0 bases at J, with 26 bases between. Germline V lookup: CDR1 SGHTA, CDR2 FQGNSA. CDR3 size: 20 residues. In DNA, the CDR3 is TGTGCCAGCAGCCACCAGATCGCCAGGGAGGCCAATCTAGCCAAAAACATTCAGTACTTC. Its protein product is CASSHQIAREANLAKNIQYF.

Note on this clonotype: Just one base apart from a much larger clone, this may be a read error. This chain links TRBV12-3 or TRBV12-4 with TRBJ1-5; no clear D. Trimming took 10 bases from V and 6 from J, leaving 13 bases between them. This CDR3 has 12 residues. The CDR3 region is CANTSFSQPQHF. Written as DNA, the CDR3 is TGTGCCAACACCTCGTTTAGTCAGCCCCAGCATTTT.

This clonotype has a handful of counts. J is TRBJ1-5 and V is TRBV6-2 or TRBV6-3; perhaps TRBD1 as D (6 bases). CDR1 and CDR2 from the germline V gene are MNHEY and SVGEGT. This CDR3 has 15 residues. Trimming removed 4 bases at V and 7 bases at J, with 17 bases between. In nucleotides, the CDR3 is TGTGCCAGCAGTTGGGCCCCGGGGGCCTCCCAGCCCCAGCATTTT. Residues: CASSWAPGASQPQHF.

The J gene is TRBJ1-1, the V gene TRBV7-2; D remains ambiguous. The CDR3 is 14 residues long. V lost 1 base, J lost 3 bases, and 9 bases lay in between. In germline, CDR1 is SGHTA, CDR2 FQGNSA. The CDR3 sequence is CASSLGRIHTEAFF. The CDR3 bases are TGTGCCAGCAGCTTAGGCCGAATACACACTGAAGCTTTCTTT.

The chain links TRBV7-8 to TRBJ1-2; possibly TRBD1 for D (5 bases). Per germline, CDR1 SGHVS and CDR2 FQNEAQ. The CDR3 loop spans 16 amino acids. V shed 4 bases and J shed 4 bases, with 19 bases lying between them. CDR3: CASSSQTGGLRYGYTF. CDR3 sequence (DNA): TGTGCCAGCAGCTCTCAAACCGGGGGTTTACGCTATGGCTACACCTTC.

The table lists this clonotype with many counts. This CDR3 reads CASSLFSGPGTQETQYF. The CDR3 nucleotides read TGTGCCAGCAGCCTGTTCTCGGGACCCGGGACGCAAGAGACCCAGTACTTC. This chain links TRBV12-3 or TRBV12-4 with TRBJ2-5, with D possibly being TRBD1 or TRBD2 (5 bases each). This CDR3 contains 17 residues. V dropped 6 bases and J dropped 2 bases, with 22 bases sitting between them.

The V gene is TRBV20-1, the J gene TRBJ1-5; TRBD1 matches 10 bases. The germline CDR1 and CDR2 sequences are DFQATT and SNEGSKA (reference sequence). The CDR3 is made up of 13 amino acids. Unmatched junction bases numbered 3, after V lost 6 bases and J lost 4 bases. As DNA, the CDR3 is TGCAGTGCGGACAGGGGGAGGAATCAGCCCCAGCATTTT. It specifies CSADRGRNQPQHF.

This clonotype was observed at least ten times. The chain recombines TRBV7-8 with TRBJ2-1; unclear D gene. The CDR3 has 13 amino acids. With 5 bases removed from V and 5 bases from J, the gap between germline ends came to 10 bases. The germline CDR1 and CDR2 sequences are SGHVS and FQNEAQ. In nucleotides, the CDR3 is TGTGCCAGCAGCCGGATGGCCCACAATGAGCAGTTCTTC. This sequence encodes CASSRMAHNEQFF.

The rearrangement joins TRBV19 to TRBJ1-2, with 8 bases matching TRBD1. With V trimmed by 4 bases and J by 6 bases, 10 bases remained unmatched. The CDR3 is 15 residues long. The germline gives CDR1 LNHDA, CDR2 SQIVND (reference sequence). CDR3 in amino acids: CASSNRRQGANGYTF. The CDR3 DNA follows: TGTGCCAGTAGTAACCGGCGGCAGGGGGCCAATGGCTACACCTTC.

About this clonotype itself: This could be a read error, since a much larger clone is one nucleotide away. The conserved final phenylalanine or tryptophan is absent from the CDR3, which likely points to a read error. The chain couples TRBV7-2 to TRBJ1-5; D call uncertain. V was cut by 3 bases and J by 1 base, with 7 bases left in between. Germline CDR1 is SGHTA and CDR2 is FQGNSA. This CDR3 is 14 amino acids long. This CDR3 is CASSLPASNQPQHC. The CDR3 bases are TGTGCCAGCAGCTTGCCCGCAAGCAATCAGCCCCAGCATTGT.